Below, 27 T cell receptor beta chains from the same sample are listed, as sequenced in a study of T cell responses to AZD1222 COVID-19 vaccine. The assay was immunoSEQ multiplex PCR, and TCRdb's table has in-frame clones only and misses some. The table has some 190,000 clones, around 91% seen once. The sample in question was peripheral blood, obtained on day 0 of AZD1222 vaccination. These receptors were collected from an adult in good health.

The chain is built from TRBV21-1 and TRBJ1-1; the table's D call of TRBD1 was not tested on the DNA. TRBV21-1 is a pseudogene. The CDR3 is 17 amino acids. The CDR3 here is CASSKVGRGLVNTEAFF. The CDR3 DNA follows: TGTGCCAGCAGCAAAGTGGGCAGGGGTCTCGTGAACACTGAAGCTTTCTTT.

The rearrangement joins TRBV5-6 to TRBJ2-3, with D perhaps matching TRBD1 or TRBD2 (5 bases each). Germline CDR1 reads SGHDT; CDR2 reads YYEEEE. The CDR3 extends over 15 amino acids. With 4 bases removed from V and 2 bases from J, the gap between germline ends came to 14 bases. In nucleotides, the CDR3 is TGTGCCAGCAGCGCCGGAAGAGGGGCCACAGATACGCAGTATTTT. Amino acids: CASSAGRGATDTQYF. Together with reference TRBV5-6 and TRBJ2-3, the CDR3 gives the full variable domain: DAGVTQSPTHLIKTRGQQVTLRCSPKSGHDTVSWYQQALGQGPQFIFQYYEEEERQRGNFPDRFSGHQFPNYSSELNVNALLLGDSALYLCASSAGRGATDTQYFGPGTRLTVL.

The chain links TRBV27 to TRBJ1-2; D perhaps matches TRBD1 (5 bases). Trimming removed 7 bases from V and 0 bases from J, with 15 bases in between. The CDR3 runs 15 residues. Germline V gene sequence: CDR1 MNHEY, CDR2 SMNVEV (reference sequence). The DNA of the CDR3 is TGTGCCAGCACTAAATTCGGGGGACCTAACTATGGCTACACCTTC. Residues: CASTKFGGPNYGYTF.

The chain has TRBV4-2 and TRBJ2-3; 11 positions match TRBD2. The V gene's germline CDR1 is LGHNA and CDR2 YNFKEQ. The CDR3 has 16 residues. J was trimmed by 4 bases and V by 0 bases; bases with no gene match: 3. CDR3 region: CASSQDFSGGADTQYF. The CDR3, as DNA: TGTGCCAGCAGCCAAGATTTTAGCGGGGGGGCAGATACGCAGTATTTT.

The chain couples TRBV7-8 to TRBJ2-4; D gene unclear. With 5 bases removed from V and 7 bases from J, the gap between germline ends came to 18 bases. The CDR3 is 15 amino acids. The germline V gene encodes CDR1 SGHVS and CDR2 FQNEAQ. CDR3 in amino acids: CASSPIRQAQNIQYF. In DNA form, the CDR3 reads TGTGCCAGCAGCCCCATTCGGCAGGCGCAGAACATTCAGTACTTC. The whole variable domain, remainder taken from reference TRBV7-8 and TRBJ2-4, is GAGVSQSPRYKVAKRGQDVALRCDPISGHVSLFWYQQALGQGPEFLTYFQNEAQLDKSGLPSDRFFAERPEGSVSTLKIQRTQQEDSAVYLCASSPIRQAQNIQYFGAGTRLSVL.

This rearrangement joins TRBV30 to TRBJ2-1; 9 bases map to TRBD2. V lost 3 bases to trimming and J lost 3 bases; unmatched junction nucleotides: 6. CDR3 length equals 15 residues. The V gene's germline CDR1 is GTSNPN and CDR2 SVGIG (reference sequence). In nucleotides, the CDR3 is TGTGCCTGGAGCAGGAGTAGCGGGGGCTACAATGAGCAGTTCTTC. Its translation: CAWSRSSGGYNEQFF. The variable domain in full, with the rest retrieved from reference TRBV30 and TRBJ2-1, is SQTIHQWPATLVQPVGSPLSLECTVEGTSNPNLYWYRQAAGRGLQLLFYSVGIGQISSEVPQNLSASRPQDRQFILSSKKLLLSDSGFYLCAWSRSSGGYNEQFFGPGTRLTVL.

The chain joins TRBV4-1 to TRBJ2-5; D gene uncertain. V was clipped by 2 bases and J by 1 base, with 11 bases between them. The germline CDR1 and CDR2 sequences are MGHRA and YSYEKL. The CDR3 covers 15 residues. The CDR3, as DNA: TGCGCCAGCAGCCAATTGTGGGTCGTCCAAGAGACCCAGTACTTC. Its protein product is CASSQLWVVQETQYF.

The CDR3 bases are TGTGCCTGGAGTTGGGGAAACTCCAAGGGCTTTAGCAATCAGCCCCAGCATTTT. Protein product: CAWSWGNSKGFSNQPQHF. This rearrangement joins TRBV30 to TRBJ1-5; no definite D call. V was trimmed by 2 bases and J by 0 bases, leaving 20 bases between them. Germline lookup yields CDR1 GTSNPN and CDR2 SVGIG (reference sequence). The CDR3 is 18 amino acids.

This chain joins TRBV18 and TRBJ1-6; no firm D call. The CDR3 loop spans 17 amino acids. Trimming shortened V by 3 bases and J by 4 bases, and 16 bases separated the two germline ends. Germline values: CDR1 KGHSH, CDR2 LQKENI. CDR3 sequence reads: CASSPWADRDYNSPLHF. CDR3 nucleotide sequence: TGTGCCAGCTCACCTTGGGCAGACCGCGATTATAATTCACCCCTCCACTTT. The full variable domain, in which reference TRBV18 and TRBJ1-6 provide the parts outside the CDR3, is NAGVMQNPRHLVRRRGQEARLRCSPMKGHSHVYWYRQLPEEGLKFMVYLQKENIIDESGMPKERFSAEFPKEGPSILRIQQVVRGDSAAYFCASSPWADRDYNSPLHFGNGTRLTVT.

This clone was seen more than once but under ten times. The rearrangement uses TRBV7-9 and TRBJ1-3; D possibly corresponds to TRBD1 (5 bases). Trimming pared 1 base from V and 4 bases from J, leaving 14 bases between. Germline V gives CDR1 SEHNR, CDR2 FQNEAQ (reference sequence). This CDR3 region has 16 residues. This chain's CDR3 is CASSLVSGHLGNTIYF. DNA for the CDR3: TGTGCCAGCAGCTTAGTCTCGGGGCACCTAGGAAACACCATATATTTT. Supplemented by reference TRBV7-9 and TRBJ1-3, the full variable domain reads DTGVSQNPRHKITKRGQNVTFRCDPISEHNRLYWYRQTLGQGPEFLTYFQNEAQLEKSRLLSDRFSAERPKGSFSTLEIQRTEQGDSAMYLCASSLVSGHLGNTIYFGEGSWLTVV.

V gene TRBV2 combines with J gene TRBJ1-5; TRBD1 agrees at 9 bases. Germline values: CDR1 SNHLY, CDR2 FYNNEI. V trimming: 7 bases; J trimming: 3 bases; junction bases outside the gene matches: 7. CDR3 length: 15 residues. CDR3 coding DNA: TGTGCCAGCAATGGACAGGGGCTCCACAATCAGCCCCAGCATTTT. The encoded protein is CASNGQGLHNQPQHF.

The genes are TRBV11-2 and TRBJ1-6; D ambiguous. V lost 3 bases and J 4 bases, leaving 13 bases between the germline ends. Germline lookup yields CDR1 SGHAT and CDR2 FQNNGV. CDR3 size: 16 residues. The CDR3 loop is CASSFGVALYNSPLHF. CDR3 nucleotide sequence: TGTGCCAGCAGCTTCGGGGTAGCGCTTTATAATTCACCCCTCCACTTT.

The rearrangement joins TRBV27 to TRBJ1-2; no definite D call. The V and J ends lost 4 bases and 4 bases respectively, with 13 bases between them. CDR1 is MNHEY and CDR2 is SMNVEV in the germline V gene (reference sequence). The CDR3 covers 14 residues. The CDR3: CASSSGRTVYGYTF. The CDR3 nucleotides are TGTGCCAGCAGTTCCGGACGGACCGTCTATGGCTACACCTTC.

The gene calls are TRBV7-8 and TRBJ1-2; 8 bases match TRBD1. The CDR3 has 16 residues. The germline gives CDR1 SGHVS, CDR2 FQNEAQ. V dropped 1 base and J dropped 6; count of bases not matched to a gene: 10. The CDR3 coding sequence is TGTGCCAGCAGCTTAGGACTACAGGGGGAAGGTCATGGCTACACCTTC. This codes for CASSLGLQGEGHGYTF.

The chain has TRBV6-2 or TRBV6-3 and TRBJ1-1, with 9 positions matching TRBD1. V lost 2 bases, J lost 3 bases, and 7 bases stayed unmatched. The CDR3 contains 16 residues. Germline V lookup: CDR1 MNHEY, CDR2 SVGEGT. The CDR3 sequence is CASSYLTGGAYTEAFF. The CDR3 bases are TGTGCCAGCAGTTACCTGACAGGGGGAGCTTACACTGAAGCTTTCTTT.

The CDR3 loop reads CATSRDRGNSYEQYV. DNA of the CDR3: TGTGCCACCAGCCGGGACAGGGGGAATTCCTACGAGCAGTACGTC. The gene calls are TRBV24-1 and TRBJ2-7, with TRBD1 matching over 11 bases. Germline assignment: CDR1 KGHDR and CDR2 SFDVKD. There are 15 residues in the CDR3. V lost 7 bases and J lost 1; bases outside the gene matches: 5.

The rearrangement joins TRBV5-1 to TRBJ1-1, with 9 bases matching TRBD1. V shed 0 bases and J 0 bases; nucleotides not matched to a gene: 3. The CDR3 extends over 16 amino acids. The V gene's germline CDR1 is SGHRS and CDR2 YFSETQ. The CDR3 is CASSLEGQGLNTEAFF. CDR3 bases: TGCGCCAGCAGCTTGGAGGGACAGGGTCTGAACACTGAAGCTTTCTTT.

With regard to this clone: One end of the junction does not line up with germline, which may come from a read error. The V call is TRBV14, the J call TRBJ2-2; no clear D. From germline, CDR1 is SGHDN and CDR2 FVKESK. This CDR3 comprises 16 residues. CDR3 sequence (DNA): TGTGCCAGCAGCAAAGACGGAGTCGCGAACACCGGGGAGCTGTTTTTT. It encodes CASSKDGVANTGELFF.

The chain uses TRBV19 and TRBJ2-7; no firm D call. Trimming removed 4 bases at V and 3 bases at J, with 13 bases between. Germline loops: CDR1 LNHDA, CDR2 SQIVND (reference sequence). CDR3 size: 14 residues. DNA of the CDR3: TGTGCCAGTAGTAAGCCAGGTATAGACTACGAGCAGTACTTC. It encodes CASSKPGIDYEQYF.

This clone was seen only once. The genes are TRBV6-2 or TRBV6-3 and TRBJ2-1; TRBD2 matches 8 bases. V trimming: 6 bases; J trimming: 5 bases; junction bases outside the gene matches: 15. Germline CDR1 is MNHEY and CDR2 is SVGEGT. The CDR3 extends over 17 amino acids. CDR3 protein: CASSTPGGRGTHNEQFF. Written as DNA, the CDR3 is TGTGCCAGCAGCACACCGGGGGGGAGGGGAACCCACAATGAGCAGTTCTTC.

The V call is TRBV24-1, the J call TRBJ1-4, with TRBD1 identical over 7 bases. Germline CDR1 is KGHDR and CDR2 is SFDVKD. CDR3 length: 16 amino acids. V dropped 8 bases and J dropped 6; count of bases not matched to a gene: 14. CDR3 nucleotides: TGTGCCACCATTGTGACAGGGTCGGCGTCGGATGAAAAACTGTTTTTT. Residues: CATIVTGSASDEKLFF.

J is TRBJ2-7 and V is TRBV12-5; 10 bases line up with TRBD1. J was trimmed by 3 bases and V by 2 bases; bases with no gene match: 13. This CDR3 comprises 18 residues. Germline V gene data show CDR1 as LGHNT and CDR2 as FRNRAP. The CDR3 region is CASGLLGSGTGDYYEQYV. In DNA, the CDR3 is TGTGCTAGTGGTTTGTTAGGGAGTGGGACAGGGGATTACTACGAGCAGTACGTC.

The V call is TRBV3-1 (or the pseudogene TRBV3-2), the J call TRBJ1-2; D perhaps matches TRBD1 (5 bases). This CDR3 is 16 amino acids long. Trimming took off 2 bases at V and 0 bases at J, with 13 bases between the two ends. Germline V gene sequence: CDR1 LGHDT, CDR2 YNNKEL (reference sequence). CDR3: CASSQNQGGTNYGYTF. The CDR3 coding sequence is TGTGCCAGCAGCCAAAATCAGGGTGGCACTAACTATGGCTACACCTTC.

The V gene is TRBV28, the J gene TRBJ2-7; D remains unclear. Trimming removed 8 bases from V and 4 bases from J, with 6 bases in between. The germline V gene encodes CDR1 MDHEN and CDR2 SYDVKM. The CDR3 extends over 10 amino acids. The CDR3 reads CASGLYEQYV. CDR3 nucleotides: TGTGCCAGCGGGTTATACGAGCAGTACGTC.

This rearrangement joins TRBV19 to TRBJ2-1; TRBD1 agrees at 7 bases. V gave up 3 bases and J gave up 3 bases; unmatched junction bases: 14. Germline V gene sequence: CDR1 LNHDA, CDR2 SQIVND (reference sequence). The CDR3 covers 18 residues. The chain's CDR3 is CASSIIGGWDSNYNEQFF. The CDR3 region has the DNA TGTGCCAGTAGTATCATCGGTGGCTGGGACAGCAACTACAATGAGCAGTTCTTC.

V usage is TRBV29-1 and J usage is TRBJ2-3; 11 bases are a match to TRBD1. V trimming: 4 bases; J trimming: 8 bases; junction bases outside the gene matches: 8. The CDR3 contains 14 residues. Germline loops: CDR1 SQVTM, CDR2 ANQGSEA. The CDR3 DNA reads TGCAGCGTTGTCAGGACAGGGGGCTTTGGTACGCAGTATTTT. It codes for CSVVRTGGFGTQYF.

The genes are TRBV5-1 and TRBJ1-6, with 8 bases identical to TRBD1. Germline assignment: CDR1 SGHRS and CDR2 YFSETQ. With 0 bases clipped from V and 10 bases from J, the junction kept 6 bases outside the gene matches. The CDR3 is 15 residues long. The CDR3 region is CASSLAADRGSPLHF. DNA for the CDR3: TGCGCCAGCAGCTTGGCAGCAGACAGGGGATCACCCCTCCACTTT.